These 20 T cell receptor beta chains were sequenced from one sample in a study of T cells expressing NK-cell markers. TCRdb reprocessed the 5' RACE reads; each CDR3 protein has one entry and no DNA is given. Recorded here are some 340,000 distinct CDR3 sequences; the top ten clones represent around 5.3%. Sequencing was carried out using blood T cells: a sorted CD56 or NKG2C T cell subset, CD4+ or CD8+ T cells, or bulk PBMC T cells (not recorded which). Source of these receptors: a man aged 18 to 69 in good health.

V gene TRBV4-2 combines with J gene TRBJ1-4; the D call from TCRdb, TRBD1, cannot be confirmed without DNA. From germline, CDR1 is LGHNA and CDR2 YNFKEQ. This CDR3 has 15 amino acids. This chain's CDR3 is CASSHDQGRSEKLFF.

The CDR3 loop reads CASSPTSDPFNEKLFF. This chain links TRBV4-2 with TRBJ1-4. The CDR3 loop spans 16 amino acids. From germline, CDR1 is LGHNA and CDR2 YNFKEQ.

The chain carries TRBV20-1 and TRBJ2-7; TCRdb reports TRBD2, a call that lacks DNA to check it against. Germline loops: CDR1 DFQATT, CDR2 SNEGSKA (reference sequence). The CDR3 is 15 amino acids. CDR3 amino acids: CSALYLAGGLDEQYF.

The chain joins TRBV5-6 to TRBJ2-3; TCRdb designates TRBD1, a call that cannot be tested without DNA. This CDR3 is built from 14 residues. Germline-derived CDR1 and CDR2 are SGHDT and YYEEEE. CDR3 protein: CASSLRTGSGTQYF. The variable domain in full, completed from reference TRBV5-6 and TRBJ2-3, reads DAGVTQSPTHLIKTRGQQVTLRCSPKSGHDTVSWYQQALGQGPQFIFQYYEEEERQRGNFPDRFSGHQFPNYSSELNVNALLLGDSALYLCASSLRTGSGTQYFGPGTRLTVL.

The chain is built from TRBV7-9 and TRBJ2-7. The CDR3 loop spans 14 amino acids. Germline values: CDR1 SEHNR, CDR2 FQNEAQ (reference sequence). The CDR3 here is CASSLSNIASSQYF.

This sequence joins TRBV7-2 and TRBJ1-2; the TRBD1 assignment by TCRdb is unverifiable without DNA. CDR3 length: 15 amino acids. Germline V CDR1 and CDR2: SGHTA, FQGNSA. CDR3 sequence: CASSLGTGGFYGYTF.

The chain couples TRBV28 to TRBJ1-2. The germline gives CDR1 MDHEN, CDR2 SYDVKM. The length of the CDR3 is 15 residues. CDR3 sequence reads: CASTARAGSNYGYTF.

The genes are TRBV12-3 or TRBV12-4 and TRBJ2-7; the D gene TCRdb calls, TRBD1, cannot be checked with no DNA. The CDR3 runs 14 residues. This CDR3 is CASTIGQFSYEQYF.

The chain joins TRBV28 to TRBJ2-3; the D call from TCRdb, TRBD2, cannot be confirmed without DNA. CDR1 is MDHEN and CDR2 is SYDVKM in the germline V gene. This CDR3 comprises 18 residues. CDR3 region: CASSSNRRGVSSTDTQYF.

The rearrangement uses TRBV7-2 and TRBJ1-2. Per the germline V gene, CDR1 is SGHTA and CDR2 is FQGNSA. This CDR3 has 16 amino acids. The CDR3 spells CASSGNLATPNYGYTF.

The J gene is TRBJ2-7, the V gene TRBV4-1; TCRdb designates TRBD2, a call that cannot be tested without DNA. From germline, CDR1 is MGHRA and CDR2 YSYEKL. This CDR3 has 16 amino acids. CDR3: CASSRAVPGLGYEQYF.

This sequence joins TRBV6-2 or TRBV6-3 and TRBJ2-1; TCRdb's assignment of TRBD1 cannot be checked, as there is no DNA. The V gene's germline CDR1 is MNHEY and CDR2 SVGEGT. The CDR3 sequence is 15 residues long. The CDR3: CASSQQGAAYNEQFF.

The chain combines TRBV11-2 with TRBJ1-1. There are 16 residues in the CDR3. Germline V lookup: CDR1 SGHAT, CDR2 FQNNGV. CDR3: CASSLVAGHINTEAFF.

The gene calls are TRBV28 and TRBJ1-6; the D gene TCRdb calls, TRBD1, cannot be checked with no DNA. CDR1 MDHEN and CDR2 SYDVKM come from the germline V gene. The CDR3 has 15 amino acids. CDR3 loop: CASSPGGGYNSPLHF.

This chain joins TRBV6-8 and TRBJ1-1; there is no DNA to check the TCRdb D call of TRBD1. Germline CDR1 reads MNHGY; CDR2 reads SAAAGT. The CDR3 loop spans 17 amino acids. This CDR3 is CASTPRQISHSNTEAFF.

The chain employs TRBV7-9 and TRBJ2-7. The germline gives CDR1 SEHNR, CDR2 FQNEAQ (reference sequence). This CDR3 contains 14 residues. The CDR3 reads CASSLRQNSYEQYF.

The genes are TRBV3-1 and TRBJ2-2; TCRdb designates TRBD1, a call that cannot be tested without DNA. CDR3 length: 15 residues. Germline V gene lookup returns CDR1 LGHDT and CDR2 YNNKEL (reference sequence). CDR3 protein: CASSPPRSGAGELFF.

The chain recombines TRBV12-3 or TRBV12-4 with TRBJ1-2; TCRdb calls TRBD1, which cannot be checked without DNA. CDR3 length: 13 amino acids. The CDR3 region is CASSLLSGSGYTF.

The chain couples TRBV18 to TRBJ2-7; TCRdb proposes TRBD1, but this gene call is untestable without DNA. This CDR3 is built from 14 residues. Looked up from germline, CDR1 is KGHSH and CDR2 is LQKENI. The CDR3 reads CASSRAGKGYEQYF.

The chain combines TRBV6-1 with TRBJ2-1; the D call of TRBD2 rests on TCRdb alone, since no DNA is present to check it. The CDR3 is made up of 14 amino acids. The germline CDR1 and CDR2 sequences are MNHNS and SASEGT. CDR3 amino acids: CASSAGLSGNEQFF.